This paragraph reports one T cell receptor beta chain. Antigen specificity is unknown. PCR involved 60 Vbeta and 13 Jbeta primers. Repertoires were generated with immunoSEQ multiplex PCR, while TCRdb's copy carries only in-frame clones and drops some. The repertoire holds about 150,000 clones, with approximately 78% as singletons. The entry originates in a study of cytomegalovirus exposure and HLA in healthy donors. The wider study: The roughly 120 million unique TCR beta sequences, from some 170 million T cells, were found by an earlier analysis. Study-wide points: It was shown in a later analysis that HLA-associated TCR beta chains were more clonally expanded than other, equally common chains. There were three CMV-associated chains whose specificity for CMV antigens was confirmed in vitro.

In germline, CDR1 is GTSNPN, CDR2 SVGIG (reference sequence). The V gene end was trimmed by 1 base and the J gene end by 6 bases; junction bases not matched to a gene: 7. The CDR3 has 14 residues. The chain uses TRBV30 and TRBJ2-3; TRBD2 aligns across 7 bases. The material sequenced was PBMCs. The TCR was taken from a woman between 45 and 65 years old in good health and CMV-seropositive. The CDR3 region is CAWSGQGGSDTQYF. In nucleotides, the CDR3 is TGTGCCTGGAGTGGGCAGGGAGGGTCCGATACGCAGTATTTT.